The 12 T cell receptor beta chains given below trace back to one sample, sequenced in a study of blood T cell repertoires in COVID-19. Using immunoSEQ multiplex PCR, the repertoire was profiled, and TCRdb retains in-frame clones only, with some absent. The repertoire holds over 450,000 clones, with 75% to 90% as singletons. The sequenced sample consisted of peripheral blood. The receptor set was obtained from a man aged 18 to 30 with COVID-19, enrolled during active disease.

The V call is TRBV4-1, the J call TRBJ1-2, with D maybe TRBD1 (6 bases). The CDR3 has 14 amino acids. Germline V gives CDR1 MGHRA, CDR2 YSYEKL. Trimming took 2 bases from V and 8 from J, leaving 15 bases between them. CDR3 nucleotides: TGCGCCAGCAGCCAATCGGACAGCACGGCGGGCTACACCTTC. Its protein product is CASSQSDSTAGYTF.

This clone was counted only a few times. The chain couples TRBV28 to TRBJ2-3, with a possible D match to TRBD2 (5 bases). CDR3 length: 14 residues. Germline assignment: CDR1 MDHEN and CDR2 SYDVKM. The V end was cut by 1 base, the J end by 2 bases, with 7 bases between. The CDR3 DNA follows: TGTGCCAGCAGTTTATTGCGGGTCACAGATACGCAGTATTTT. It yields the protein CASSLLRVTDTQYF. Combining the CDR3 with reference TRBV28 and TRBJ2-3 gives the whole variable domain DVKVTQSSRYLVKRTGEKVFLECVQDMDHENMFWYRQDPGLGLRLIYFSYDVKMKEKGDIPEGYSVSREKKERFSLILESASTNQTSMYLCASSLLRVTDTQYFGPGTRLTVL.

In its sample, this clone was seen a few times. An end of the junction differs from the germline gene, which may be a read error. The chain carries TRBV6-5 and TRBJ1-6, with D perhaps TRBD1 (6 bases). Per germline, CDR1 MNHEY and CDR2 SVGAGI. The CDR3 loop spans 14 amino acids. The CDR3 loop reads CASRPGDLGGAWRF. CDR3 coding DNA: TGTGCCAGCAGACCCGGGGACCTGGGGGGGGCTTGGCGATTT.

The chain recombines TRBV19 with TRBJ1-1; D is possibly TRBD1 (5 bases). Looked up from germline, CDR1 is LNHDA and CDR2 is SQIVND (reference sequence). The CDR3 sequence is 13 residues long. V shed 4 bases and J shed 3 bases, with 9 bases lying between them. CDR3 in amino acids: CASSKGQDTEAFF. The CDR3 coding sequence is TGTGCCAGTAGTAAGGGGCAGGACACTGAAGCTTTCTTT.

The CDR3 spells CASSPGSASADTQYF. CDR3 nucleotide sequence: TGTGCCAGCTCACCCGGTTCCGCATCCGCAGATACGCAGTATTTT. The chain recombines TRBV18 with TRBJ2-3; D unresolved. Germline values: CDR1 KGHSH, CDR2 LQKENI. The CDR3 has 15 residues. V shed 3 bases and J shed 4 bases, with 14 bases lying between them.

CDR3 nucleotides: TGTGCCACCAGCAGGGAGCGGGAGGTTCTTCACATTCAGTACTTC. Its protein is CATSREREVLHIQYF. The chain is built from TRBV15 and TRBJ2-4, with 9 bases matching TRBD2. Germline CDR1 LNHNV, CDR2 YYDKDF (reference sequence). The CDR3 covers 15 residues. The J segment lost 8 bases and the V segment lost 3 bases, leaving 8 bases of the junction unmatched.

This clone was counted once. This rearrangement joins TRBV4-1 to TRBJ1-5; D unresolved. The CDR3 runs to 16 residues. Trimming pared 0 bases from V and 0 bases from J, leaving 9 bases between. Germline V lookup: CDR1 MGHRA, CDR2 YSYEKL. CDR3 DNA sequence: TGCGCCAGCAGCCAAGATGTTACTTATAGCAATCAGCCCCAGCATTTT. Translating it yields CASSQDVTYSNQPQHF.

This chain uses TRBV18 with TRBJ2-6; D call uncertain. The CDR3 extends over 14 amino acids. CDR1 KGHSH and CDR2 LQKENI come from the germline V gene. V was pared by 3 bases and J by 2 bases, with 5 bases between. CDR3 in amino acids: CASSPSAGANVLTF. DNA of the CDR3: TGTGCCAGCTCACCCTCTGCTGGGGCCAACGTCCTGACTTTC.

The chain uses TRBV29-1 and TRBJ2-1; weak D call: TRBD2 (6 bases). V dropped 5 bases and J dropped 1 base, with 18 bases sitting between them. This CDR3 has 16 amino acids. Per the germline V gene, CDR1 is SQVTM and CDR2 is ANQGSEA. The CDR3 is CSVRGGGSDSYNEQFF. The CDR3 region has the DNA TGCAGCGTTAGGGGAGGCGGGTCTGATTCCTACAATGAGCAGTTCTTC.

The chain carries TRBV7-9 and TRBJ2-5, with a weak D call TRBD1 (6 bases). In germline, CDR1 is SEHNR, CDR2 FQNEAQ (reference sequence). V dropped 3 bases and J dropped 4 bases, with 12 bases sitting between them. The CDR3 covers 14 residues. The CDR3 region is CASSFYEGGETQYF. In DNA form, the CDR3 reads TGTGCCAGCAGCTTTTATGAAGGGGGAGAGACCCAGTACTTC.

This clone was seen a few times. The chain links TRBV3-1 (or the pseudogene TRBV3-2) to TRBJ1-1, with 7 nucleotides matching TRBD1. The CDR3 length is 14 residues. The ends lost 4 bases at V and 5 bases at J; junction bases unmatched: 7. Germline V gene data show CDR1 as LGHDT and CDR2 as YNNKEL (reference sequence). CDR3 region: CASSPGTEGTEAFF. CDR3 in DNA: TGTGCCAGCAGCCCGGGGACAGAAGGAACTGAAGCTTTCTTT.

V gene TRBV24-1 combines with J gene TRBJ2-3, with D possibly matching TRBD2 (6 bases). The V end was cut by 1 base, the J end by 6 bases, with 16 bases between. From germline, CDR1 is KGHDR and CDR2 SFDVKD. The CDR3 loop spans 16 amino acids. The CDR3 DNA sequence: TGTGCCACCAGTGATTTTGCTGGGGGGTCACCTGATACGCAGTATTTT. Protein product: CATSDFAGGSPDTQYF.